This T cell receptor beta chain derives from a study of identical twins. Regarding the study as a whole: Researchers caution that invariant MAIT and iNKT cells could partly confound zero-insertion analyses. Fewer insertions were carried by abundant cord blood beta clonotypes, but none was seen in memory repertoires. Where out-of-frame alpha sequences were twin-shared, they showed excess low generation probability.

TCRdb passed the 5' RACE reads through MiXCR, listing each CDR3 protein once. The data hold fewer than 250,000 distinct CDR3 sequences, with 7.5% observed a single time. The CDR3 sequence is 13 residues long. CDR1 SGDLS and CDR2 YYNGEE come from the germline V gene. Trimming pared 1 base from V and 6 bases from J, leaving 8 bases between. This clonotype was seen many times. As yet, its antigen is unknown. The data were also submitted as part of a second study, on yellow fever vaccine responses in identical twins. Per that paper: Twins' vaccine T cell response reportedly gave the appearance of partial convergence and partial personalization.

The chain carries TRBV9 and TRBJ2-1; the D is unclear. The sequencing sample was made of CD8+ T cells sorted from blood. The sequence was obtained from a woman aged 18-29 years in good health. CDR3 residues: CASSVISGNEQFF. CDR3 DNA sequence: TGTGCCAGCAGCGTAATTTCCGGCAATGAGCAGTTCTTC.